This TCR beta chain was obtained from a study of shared clonotypes between healthy human individuals. Study-wide results and limits: Genetic and exposure-history diversity was limited by the small donor number.

Germline loops: CDR1 SQVTM, CDR2 ANQGSEA. Trimming removed 1 base from V and 4 bases from J; junction bases left unmatched: 4. This CDR3 is 13 amino acids long. Repertoires were generated with immunoSEQ multiplex PCR, while TCRdb's copy carries only in-frame clones and drops some. The top ten hold 0.25% to 0.35% of the sample, which has 630,000 or so clones, 98% seen once. With regard to this clone: What it binds is unknown.

The naive CD8 subset, CD45RO-negative cells positively selected for CCR7, excluded terminally differentiated effector memory CD45RA+ cells. Sequencing input: naive CD8+ T cells sorted from blood. The sequence was obtained from a man aged 30-40 years in good health. The chain is built from TRBV29-1 and TRBJ2-7, with 7 positions matching TRBD2. The CDR3 coding sequence is TGCAGCGTTGAAGGGCAGGGAGGGTACGAGCAGTACTTC. This gives the protein CSVEGQGGYEQYF.